The 15 T cell receptor beta chains below come from one sample, sequenced in a study of T-cell reconstitution after alpha-beta-depleted transplantation in children. Unique molecular identifiers were built into the TCRbeta library. TCRdb passed the PCR reads through MiXCR, listing each CDR3 protein once. The data hold fewer than 85,000 distinct CDR3 sequences, with over 12% observed a single time. The sample in question was PBMCs, mostly from graft donor cells, obtained 180 days after TCRalphabeta/CD19-depleted stem cell transplant. Receptors originate from a male patient aged 2-15 years who had a stem cell transplant for acute lymphoblastic leukemia, so the T cells may come from the graft donor.

This clonotype turned up a few times. In DNA, the CDR3 is TGCAGTGCTAGAGCTATGGGACAGGGATCCTACGAGCAGTACTTC. Translating gives CSARAMGQGSYEQYF. This rearrangement joins TRBV20-1 to TRBJ2-7, with 9 bases that match TRBD1. The germline V gene has CDR1 DFQATT and CDR2 SNEGSKA (reference sequence). The CDR3 length is 15 residues. With 1 base clipped from V and 1 base from J, the junction kept 5 bases outside the gene matches.

This clonotype was observed many times. This chain links TRBV12-3 or TRBV12-4 with TRBJ1-2; D gene unclear. The V gene lost 6 bases and the J gene lost 8 bases, with 13 bases spanning the gap. This CDR3 is 12 amino acids long. The CDR3 nucleotides read TGTGCCAGCAGCTTCTCGACTGGAGGCTACACCTTC. It yields the protein CASSFSTGGYTF.

Only a few counts were recorded for this clonotype. V and J are TRBV18 and TRBJ1-1; D uncertain. V was clipped by 3 bases and J by 0 bases, with 11 bases between them. This CDR3 has 15 residues. CDR1 and CDR2 (germline): KGHSH, LQKENI. The CDR3: CASSPNDGMNTEAFF. For the CDR3, the DNA is TGTGCCAGCTCACCCAATGACGGAATGAACACTGAAGCTTTCTTT.

This clonotype was picked up many times. The conserved phenylalanine or tryptophan is not found at the CDR3 terminus, so this likely reflects a read error. The DNA is omitted, as the CDR3 cannot be located on it reliably, and the CDR3 follows TCRdb's listing. The chain employs TRBV5-1 and TRBJ1-4; TRBD1 is taken as the D call from the table, unchecked against the DNA. Termini included, the CDR3 measures 11 amino acids. From germline, CDR1 is SGHRS and CDR2 YFSETQ. The CDR3 spells CASSLGPGHLR.

CDR3 residues: CASSLQTKTWGNQPQHF. The CDR3 DNA reads as TGTGCCAGCAGTCTACAAACAAAGACCTGGGGCAATCAGCCCCAGCATTTT. The V and J genes are TRBV6-5 and TRBJ1-5, with D hard to call. Germline CDR1 reads MNHEY; CDR2 reads SVGAGI. There are 17 residues in the CDR3. Trimming removed 5 bases from V and 2 bases from J, with 19 bases in between.

The rearrangement links TRBV5-5 to TRBJ1-2; D gene uncertain. CDR1 and CDR2 from the germline V gene are SGHKS and YYEKEE (reference sequence). CDR3 length: 12 residues. Trimming stripped 4 bases from V and 8 bases from J, with 12 bases between. The CDR3 loop reads CASSPEWRGYTF. In nucleotides, the CDR3 is TGTGCCAGCAGCCCGGAATGGAGGGGCTACACCTTC.

The chain joins TRBV28 to TRBJ2-5; 7 positions match TRBD2. Trimming removed 7 bases from V and 2 bases from J; junction bases left unmatched: 7. The germline gives CDR1 MDHEN, CDR2 SYDVKM. The CDR3 length is 14 residues. The CDR3 sequence is CASTVGGWQETQYF. In DNA form, the CDR3 reads TGTGCCAGCACCGTCGGGGGGTGGCAAGAGACCCAGTACTTC.

This clonotype was seen at least ten times. This chain links TRBV29-1 with TRBJ2-5, with 9 nucleotides matching TRBD1. From germline, CDR1 is SQVTM and CDR2 ANQGSEA. V lost 7 bases to trimming and J lost 2 bases; unmatched junction nucleotides: 8. The CDR3 covers 14 residues. CDR3 protein: CSAGTGILQETQYF. CDR3 bases: TGCAGCGCCGGGACAGGGATTCTTCAAGAGACCCAGTACTTC.

This clonotype is a singleton in its sample. The chain is built from TRBV6-6 and TRBJ2-7; TRBD1 is a possible D gene (6 bases). This CDR3 has 12 amino acids. The V and J ends lost 6 bases and 12 bases respectively, with 18 bases between them. Germline V gene data show CDR1 as MNHNY and CDR2 as SVGAGI (reference sequence). CDR3 in amino acids: CASSRTDGTTYF. CDR3 sequence (DNA): TGTGCCAGCAGCAGGACCGACGGGACAACGTACTTC.

This clonotype has just a few counts. The CDR3 loop reads CASSPQMDRYEQYF. The CDR3 DNA reads as TGTGCCAGCTCACCTCAAATGGACCGTTACGAGCAGTACTTC. The chain recombines TRBV18 with TRBJ2-7; D is uncertain. The V gene lost 3 bases and the J gene lost 4 bases, with 13 bases spanning the gap. This CDR3 region has 14 residues. Germline CDR1 and CDR2: KGHSH and LQKENI.

The V gene is TRBV19, the J gene TRBJ2-7, with 7 positions matching TRBD1. Per germline, CDR1 LNHDA and CDR2 SQIVND (reference sequence). The CDR3 contains 17 residues. J gave up 0 bases and V 2 bases, and 10 bases lay outside the gene matches. This chain's CDR3 is CASSILVSDRTSYEQYF. The CDR3 bases are TGTGCCAGTAGTATATTGGTTTCGGACAGGACCTCCTACGAGCAGTACTTC.

Comments on this clonotype: It may be a read error: a sequence one base away is much more abundant. This chain links TRBV20-1 with TRBJ1-2; no clear D gene. This CDR3 contains 11 residues. The germline V gene has CDR1 DFQATT and CDR2 SNEGSKA (reference sequence). CDR3 region: CSARDGYGDTF. As DNA, the CDR3 is TGCAGTGCTAGAGATGGCTATGGCGACACCTTC.

This sequence joins TRBV6-5 and TRBJ2-7, with 10 bases matching TRBD1. V dropped 1 base and J dropped 6; count of bases not matched to a gene: 3. The V gene's germline CDR1 is MNHEY and CDR2 SVGAGI. The CDR3 runs 14 residues. The CDR3 here is CASSYFDRGREQYF. CDR3 sequence (DNA): TGTGCCAGCAGTTACTTCGACAGGGGGCGCGAGCAGTACTTC.

This clonotype appeared a few times. This chain joins TRBV4-3 and TRBJ2-5, with 8 bases identical to TRBD2. From germline, CDR1 is LGHNA and CDR2 YSLEER. CDR3 length: 15 residues. The J segment lost 5 bases and the V segment lost 1 base, leaving 6 bases of the junction unmatched. The CDR3 here is CASSQGWSGGETQYF. For the CDR3, the DNA is TGCGCCAGCAGCCAAGGGTGGTCGGGGGGGGAGACCCAGTACTTC.

This clonotype was seen more than once but under ten times. V gene TRBV7-9 combines with J gene TRBJ2-5, with 7 bases identical to TRBD2. CDR3 length: 13 amino acids. With 3 bases clipped from V and 7 bases from J, the junction kept 5 bases outside the gene matches. The germline V gene encodes CDR1 SEHNR and CDR2 FQNEAQ (reference sequence). The CDR3 here is CASSLSREGTQYF. The CDR3 region has the DNA TGTGCCAGCAGCTTGAGCAGGGAGGGGACCCAGTACTTC.